What follows are 25 T cell receptor beta chains derived from one specimen sequenced in a study of response to subunit inactivated influenza vaccine. One entry per CDR3 protein results from TCRdb running MiXCR on the RT-PCR reads. The table includes 600,000 to 850,000 distinct CDR3 sequences, roughly 15% detected once. Sample: PBMCs from blood, taken approximately 15 days before vaccination. The receptors shown here come from a man between 45 and 60 years old who received an inactivated influenza vaccine.

This clonotype showed up many times. An end of the junction does not agree with germline; a read error may underlie this. V is TRBV2 and J is TRBJ1-1, with D hard to call. The V gene's germline CDR1 is SNHLY and CDR2 FYNNEI. The CDR3 covers 13 residues. The CDR3 loop is CASGEIMNTEAFF. For the CDR3, the DNA is TGTGCCAGCGGTGAAATCATGAACACTGAAGCTTTCTTT.

The chain links TRBV2 to TRBJ1-5; possible D gene TRBD1, 5 bases. V lost 4 bases and J 2 bases, leaving 12 bases between the germline ends. Germline V gene lookup returns CDR1 SNHLY and CDR2 FYNNEI. CDR3 size: 15 residues. CDR3 coding DNA: TGTGCCAGCAGTGCCACCCAGGGCGGCAATCAGCCCCAGCATTTT. Protein sequence: CASSATQGGNQPQHF.

At least ten counts were recorded for this clonotype. The rearrangement uses TRBV6-2 or TRBV6-3 and TRBJ2-1; D possibly matches TRBD1 or TRBD2 (5 bases each). This CDR3 spans 15 amino acids. Looked up from germline, CDR1 is MNHEY and CDR2 is SVGEGT. V dropped 6 bases and J dropped 0 bases, with 12 bases sitting between them. Here the CDR3 DNA reads TGTGCCAGCAGCTATGGGGGTCCCTCCTACAATGAGCAGTTCTTC. This encodes CASSYGGPSYNEQFF.

This clonotype was counted a few times. The chain couples TRBV7-6 to TRBJ1-1; D remains unclear. The CDR3 spans 14 residues. The V and J ends lost 0 bases and 2 bases respectively, with 7 bases between them. Per germline, CDR1 SGHVS and CDR2 FNYEAQ. CDR3 sequence (DNA): TGTGCCAGCAGCTTAGCAGGGTTTAACACTGAAGCTTTCTTT. This gives the protein CASSLAGFNTEAFF.

The chain recombines TRBV15 with TRBJ2-2; 7 nucleotides agree with TRBD1. The CDR3 covers 15 residues. Germline V gene sequence: CDR1 LNHNV, CDR2 YYDKDF (reference sequence). The V and J ends lost 1 base and 1 base, in that order; junction bases with no gene match: 0. The chain's CDR3 is CATSRGTGNTGELFF. The CDR3 DNA reads as TGTGCCACCAGCAGAGGGACAGGGAACACCGGGGAGCTGTTTTTT.

This clonotype was seen only a few times. V usage is TRBV20-1 and J usage is TRBJ2-2, with D possibly being TRBD2 (5 bases). The CDR3 extends over 15 amino acids. Germline-derived CDR1 and CDR2 are DFQATT and SNEGSKA (reference sequence). The V end lost 0 bases, the J end lost 8 bases, and 16 bases lay between the germline ends. The CDR3 coding sequence is TGCAGTGCTAGAGATTTGAGGGATACTGCGGGGGAGCTGTTTTTT. It translates to CSARDLRDTAGELFF.

The V gene is TRBV4-3, the J gene TRBJ1-2, with 8 bases lining up with TRBD1. The CDR3 totals 14 residues. V trimming: 4 bases; J trimming: 4 bases; junction bases outside the gene matches: 5. Germline CDR1 reads LGHNA; CDR2 reads YSLEER. The DNA for the CDR3 is TGCGCCAGCAGCCGGACAGGGTCTGTCTATGGCTACACCTTC. Translation: CASSRTGSVYGYTF.

The chain links TRBV5-5 to TRBJ2-3; the D gene is possibly TRBD1 (6 bases). The CDR3 is 15 amino acids. CDR1 and CDR2 from the germline V gene are SGHKS and YYEKEE (reference sequence). Trimming took off 2 bases at V and 1 base at J, with 11 bases between the two ends. The CDR3 is CASSFRGHRTDTQYF. The CDR3 region has the DNA TGTGCCAGCAGCTTTCGGGGACATCGCACAGATACGCAGTATTTT.

This clonotype was seen a handful of times. The gene calls are TRBV13 and TRBJ2-1; the match to TRBD2 covers 12 bases. The germline gives CDR1 PRHDT, CDR2 FYEKMQ (reference sequence). After removal of 5 bases from V and 3 bases from J, the junction contained 5 bases not matched to a gene. This CDR3 spans 16 amino acids. The CDR3 region has the DNA TGTGCCAGCAGCCCACCGACTAGCGGGGGCTACAATGAGCAGTTCTTC. The encoded protein is CASSPPTSGGYNEQFF. Combining the CDR3 with reference TRBV13 and TRBJ2-1 gives the whole variable domain AAGVIQSPRHLIKEKRETATLKCYPIPRHDTVYWYQQGPGQDPQFLISFYEKMQSDKGSIPDRFSAQQFSDYHSELNMSSLELGDSALYFCASSPPTSGGYNEQFFGPGTRLTVL.

A few counts support this clonotype. The rearrangement links TRBV10-3 to TRBJ1-5; D not certain. Germline values: CDR1 ENHRY, CDR2 SYGVKD. The CDR3 is 15 residues long. The V end was cut by 8 bases, the J end by 0 bases, with 14 bases between. The CDR3 here is CAIGEGTVSNQPQHF. Here the CDR3 DNA reads TGTGCCATCGGGGAGGGCACGGTTAGCAATCAGCCCCAGCATTTT.

This clonotype occurred once. The chain couples TRBV4-3 to TRBJ2-1; TRBD2 matches at 10 bases. J lost 8 bases, V lost 4 bases, and 14 bases had no gene match. Per germline, CDR1 LGHNA and CDR2 YSLEER. This CDR3 region has 17 residues. CDR3 DNA: TGCGCCAGCAGCCCCCGACTTGCAGCGGGAGGGCCCCATGAGCAGTTCTTC. It codes for CASSPRLAAGGPHEQFF.

This clonotype was seen many times. V gene TRBV11-2 combines with J gene TRBJ2-7, with 9 bases that match TRBD2. The CDR3 sequence is 16 residues long. With 4 bases clipped from V and 4 bases from J, the junction kept 11 bases outside the gene matches. From germline, CDR1 is SGHAT and CDR2 FQNNGV. The CDR3 nucleotides are TGTGCCAGCAGCTCCAGGAGCGGGAGGATAGCGTACGAGCAGTACTTC. It is translated as CASSSRSGRIAYEQYF.

This clonotype appeared a few times. This chain uses TRBV11-2 with TRBJ1-5, with D perhaps TRBD1 (5 bases). V lost 4 bases, J lost 0 bases, and 22 bases lay in between. CDR1 SGHAT and CDR2 FQNNGV come from the germline V gene. This CDR3 has 19 amino acids. The CDR3, as DNA: TGTGCCAGCAGCTGCGTAACTACCCGGGACTCAGCTAGCAATCAGCCCCAGCATTTT. Translating it yields CASSCVTTRDSASNQPQHF.

The chain joins TRBV20-1 to TRBJ2-3; 12 bases fit TRBD2. The V gene's germline CDR1 is DFQATT and CDR2 SNEGSKA (reference sequence). V gave up 1 base and J gave up 0 bases; unmatched junction bases: 2. The CDR3 sequence is 16 residues long. The CDR3 here is CSARGLAGGSTDTQYF. The DNA for the CDR3 is TGCAGTGCTAGAGGGCTAGCGGGAGGGAGCACAGATACGCAGTATTTT.

This clonotype was picked up a small number of times. The rearrangement joins TRBV10-1 to TRBJ2-5; 11 bases agree with TRBD2. The V gene end was trimmed by 2 bases and the J gene end by 3 bases; junction bases not matched to a gene: 2. Germline CDR1 WNHNN, CDR2 SYGVQD (reference sequence). CDR3 size: 15 residues. The CDR3 DNA sequence: TGCGCCAGCAGTGAGCTAGCGGGGGGAAAAGAGACCCAGTACTTC. Encoded protein: CASSELAGGKETQYF.

V and J are TRBV6-6 and TRBJ1-2; maybe TRBD1 (5 bases). In germline, CDR1 is MNHNY, CDR2 SVGAGI (reference sequence). Trimming pared 8 bases from V and 4 bases from J, leaving 11 bases between. The length of the CDR3 is 12 residues. The CDR3 sequence: CASEAGGYGYTF. The CDR3 DNA sequence: TGTGCCAGCGAAGCGGGGGGCTATGGCTACACCTTC.

V is TRBV2 and J is TRBJ1-5; a possible D gene is TRBD1 (5 bases). The CDR3 is 13 amino acids. V was shortened by 4 bases and J by 9 bases, with 13 bases between the two germline ends. The V gene's germline CDR1 is SNHLY and CDR2 FYNNEI. DNA for the CDR3: TGTGCCAGCAGTGCCTACAGGACGCGGCCCCAGCATTTT. It encodes CASSAYRTRPQHF.

This clonotype was counted only a few times. The V gene is TRBV5-1, the J gene TRBJ2-5, with a possible D match to TRBD1 (6 bases). The CDR3 totals 14 residues. The V and J ends lost 3 bases and 0 bases respectively, with 9 bases between them. In germline, CDR1 is SGHRS, CDR2 YFSETQ. CDR3 region: CASSSQGNQETQYF. CDR3 DNA: TGCGCCAGCAGCTCACAGGGAAACCAAGAGACCCAGTACTTC.

Only a few counts were recorded for this clonotype. The chain combines TRBV15 with TRBJ2-1; maybe TRBD1 (6 bases). Deletions cut 0 bases from V and 6 bases from J, with 9 bases between. CDR1 and CDR2 (germline): LNHNV, YYDKDF (reference sequence). CDR3 length: 14 amino acids. The CDR3 loop is CATSRDPRGNEQFF. For the CDR3, the DNA is TGTGCCACCAGCAGAGATCCCAGGGGCAATGAGCAGTTCTTC.

The rearrangement uses TRBV7-8 and TRBJ1-4; 9 positions agree with TRBD1. V shed 5 bases, J shed 6 bases, and the junction held 7 bases outside the gene matches. CDR3 length: 15 amino acids. CDR1 SGHVS and CDR2 FQNEAQ come from the germline V gene. The CDR3 is CASSPGQGRYEKLFF. The CDR3 bases are TGTGCCAGCAGCCCAGGACAGGGGCGCTATGAAAAACTGTTTTTT.

The V call is TRBV12-3 or TRBV12-4, the J call TRBJ2-7, with D hard to call. Trimming took off 3 bases at V and 2 bases at J, with 11 bases between the two ends. The CDR3 consists of 14 residues. As DNA, the CDR3 is TGTGCCAGCAGTTTGAACGACCGCACCTACGAGCAGTACTTC. It codes for CASSLNDRTYEQYF.

The J gene is TRBJ2-7, the V gene TRBV2, with D possibly TRBD2 on 6 matching bases. The V and J ends lost 8 bases and 3 bases respectively, with 11 bases between them. The CDR3 covers 12 residues. Germline V gene data show CDR1 as SNHLY and CDR2 as FYNNEI. The DNA of the CDR3 is TGTGCCAGCGGTACGACTAGCTACGAGCAGTACTTC. Translation gives CASGTTSYEQYF. Full variable domain (rest looked up from reference TRBV2 and TRBJ2-7): EPEVTQTPSHQVTQMGQEVILRCVPISNHLYFYWYRQILGQKVEFLVSFYNNEISEKSEIFDDQFSVERPDGSNFTLKIRSTKLEDSAMYFCASGTTSYEQYFGPGTRLTVT.

The V call is TRBV15, the J call TRBJ2-3; TRBD2 aligns across 10 bases. Germline V CDR1 and CDR2: LNHNV, YYDKDF (reference sequence). The J segment lost 0 bases and the V segment lost 0 bases, leaving 9 bases of the junction unmatched. The CDR3 sequence is 19 residues long. The CDR3 sequence: CATSRDAFTSGTSTDTQYF. Written as DNA, the CDR3 is TGTGCCACCAGCAGAGACGCTTTTACTAGCGGGACGAGCACAGATACGCAGTATTTT. Together with reference TRBV15 and TRBJ2-3, the CDR3 gives the full variable domain: DAMVIQNPRYQVTQFGKPVTLSCSQTLNHNVMYWYQQKSSQAPKLLFHYYDKDFNNEADTPDNFQSRRPNTSFCFLDIRSPGLGDTAMYLCATSRDAFTSGTSTDTQYFGPGTRLTVL.

This clonotype was found a few times. This chain uses TRBV6-2 or TRBV6-3 with TRBJ1-3, with a tentative D call TRBD1 (6 bases). The V end lost 1 base, the J end lost 0 bases, and 16 bases lay between the germline ends. CDR3 length equals 18 residues. The V gene's germline CDR1 is MNHEY and CDR2 SVGEGT. The CDR3: CASSYFAGTTNSGNTIYF. As DNA, the CDR3 is TGTGCCAGCAGTTACTTCGCCGGGACAACCAACTCTGGAAACACCATATATTTT.

This chain uses TRBV7-9 with TRBJ2-5, with TRBD2 matching over 12 bases. Germline V gene lookup returns CDR1 SEHNR and CDR2 FQNEAQ (reference sequence). The CDR3 has 16 residues. The trim removed 3 bases at V and 5 bases at J, leaving 7 bases unmatched. The CDR3 sequence is CASSFSSGRARETQYF. CDR3 in DNA: TGTGCCAGCAGCTTCTCTAGCGGGAGGGCTCGGGAGACCCAGTACTTC.